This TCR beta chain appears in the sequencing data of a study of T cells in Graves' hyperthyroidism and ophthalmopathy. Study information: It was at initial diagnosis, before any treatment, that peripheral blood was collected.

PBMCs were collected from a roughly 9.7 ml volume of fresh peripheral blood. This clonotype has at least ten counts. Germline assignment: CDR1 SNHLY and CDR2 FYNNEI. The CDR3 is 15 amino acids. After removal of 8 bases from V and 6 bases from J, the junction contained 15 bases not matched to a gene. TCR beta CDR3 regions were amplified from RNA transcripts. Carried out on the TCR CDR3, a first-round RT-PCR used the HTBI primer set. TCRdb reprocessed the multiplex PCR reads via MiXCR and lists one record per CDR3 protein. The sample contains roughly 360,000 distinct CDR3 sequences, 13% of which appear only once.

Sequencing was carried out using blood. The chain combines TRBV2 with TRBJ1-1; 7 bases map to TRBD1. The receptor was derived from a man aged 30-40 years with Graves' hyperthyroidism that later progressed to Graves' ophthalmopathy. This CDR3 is CASGGWGQKSPEAFF. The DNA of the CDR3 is TGTGCCAGCGGGGGGTGGGGACAGAAGTCCCCTGAAGCTTTCTTT.